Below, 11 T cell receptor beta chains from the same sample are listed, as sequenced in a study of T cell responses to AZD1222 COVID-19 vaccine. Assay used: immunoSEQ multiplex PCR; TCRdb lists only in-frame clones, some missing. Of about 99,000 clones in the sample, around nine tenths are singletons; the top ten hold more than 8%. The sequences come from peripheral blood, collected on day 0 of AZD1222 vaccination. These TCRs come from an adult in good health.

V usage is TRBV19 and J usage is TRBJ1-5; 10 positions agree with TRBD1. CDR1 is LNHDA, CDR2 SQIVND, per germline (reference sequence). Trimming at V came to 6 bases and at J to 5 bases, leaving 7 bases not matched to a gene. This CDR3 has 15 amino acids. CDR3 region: CASRPQGQGDQPQHF. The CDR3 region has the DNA TGTGCCAGTAGGCCTCAAGGACAGGGGGATCAGCCCCAGCATTTT.

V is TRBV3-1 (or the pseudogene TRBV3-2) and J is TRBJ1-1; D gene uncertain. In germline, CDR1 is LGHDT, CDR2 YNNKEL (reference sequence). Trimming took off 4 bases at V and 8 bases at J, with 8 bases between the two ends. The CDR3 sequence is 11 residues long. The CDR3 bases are TGTGCCAGCAGCCTTCGAGAGGAAGCTTTCTTT. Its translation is CASSLREEAFF.

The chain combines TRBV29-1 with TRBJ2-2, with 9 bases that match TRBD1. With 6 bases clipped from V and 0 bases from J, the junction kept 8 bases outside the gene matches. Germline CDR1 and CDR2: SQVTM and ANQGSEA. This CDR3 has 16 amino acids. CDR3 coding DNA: TGCAGCGTCCTTTCTACAGGGGGCGCGAACACCGGGGAGCTGTTTTTT. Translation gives CSVLSTGGANTGELFF.

In DNA form, the CDR3 reads TGTGCCAGCAGCCAAGAAGGGGGGGACCAGCCCCAGGAGACCCAGTACTTC. Translating gives CASSQEGGDQPQETQYF. V gene TRBV3-1 (or the pseudogene TRBV3-2) combines with J gene TRBJ2-5; tentative D call: TRBD2 (7 bases). Per the germline V gene, CDR1 is LGHDT and CDR2 is YNNKEL (reference sequence). Trimming shortened V by 0 bases and J by 5 bases, and 19 bases separated the two germline ends. There are 17 residues in the CDR3.

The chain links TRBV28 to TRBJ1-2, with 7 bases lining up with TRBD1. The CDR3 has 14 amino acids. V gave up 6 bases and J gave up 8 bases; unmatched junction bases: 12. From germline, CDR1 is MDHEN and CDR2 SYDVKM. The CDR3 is CASSLTGFAIGYTF. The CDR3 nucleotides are TGTGCCAGCAGCTTGACAGGGTTTGCAATCGGCTACACCTTC.

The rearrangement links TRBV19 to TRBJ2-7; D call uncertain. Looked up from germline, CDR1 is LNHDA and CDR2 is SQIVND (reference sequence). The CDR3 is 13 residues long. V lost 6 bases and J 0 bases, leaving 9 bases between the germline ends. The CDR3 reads CASSHRASYEQYF. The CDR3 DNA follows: TGTGCCAGTAGCCACCGGGCCTCCTACGAGCAGTACTTC.

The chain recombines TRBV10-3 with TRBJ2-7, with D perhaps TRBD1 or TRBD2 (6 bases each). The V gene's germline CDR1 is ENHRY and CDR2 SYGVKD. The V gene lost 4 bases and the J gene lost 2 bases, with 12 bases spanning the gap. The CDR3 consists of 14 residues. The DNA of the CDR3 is TGTGCCATCAGTGTGGGGGGCTTCGCCTACGAGCAGTACTTC. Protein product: CAISVGGFAYEQYF.

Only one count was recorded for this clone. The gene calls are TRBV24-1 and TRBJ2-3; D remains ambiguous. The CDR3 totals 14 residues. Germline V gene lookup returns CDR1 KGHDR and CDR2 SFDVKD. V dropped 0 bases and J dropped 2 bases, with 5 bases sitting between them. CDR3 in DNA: TGTGCCACCAGTGATTTGCGGTTCACAGATACGCAGTATTTT. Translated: CATSDLRFTDTQYF.

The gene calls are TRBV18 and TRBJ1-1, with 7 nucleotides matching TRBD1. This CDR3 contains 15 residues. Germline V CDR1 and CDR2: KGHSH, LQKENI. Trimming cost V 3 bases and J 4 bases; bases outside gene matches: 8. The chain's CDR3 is CASSPLTGRFTEAFF. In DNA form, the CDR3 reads TGTGCCAGCTCACCTCTGACAGGGAGGTTCACTGAAGCTTTCTTT.

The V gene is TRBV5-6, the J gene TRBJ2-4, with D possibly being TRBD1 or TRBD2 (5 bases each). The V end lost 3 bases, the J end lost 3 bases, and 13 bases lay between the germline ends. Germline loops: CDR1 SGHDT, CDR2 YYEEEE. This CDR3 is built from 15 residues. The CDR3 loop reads CASSSGDHSKNIQYF. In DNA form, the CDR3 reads TGTGCCAGCAGCTCTGGGGACCATAGCAAAAACATTCAGTACTTC.

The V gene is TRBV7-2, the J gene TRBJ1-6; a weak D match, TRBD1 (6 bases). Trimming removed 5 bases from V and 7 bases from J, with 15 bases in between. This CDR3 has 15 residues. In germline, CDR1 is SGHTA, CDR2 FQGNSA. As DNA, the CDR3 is TGTGCCAGCAGCGGAAACAGGGTTGGGAATTCACCCCTCCACTTT. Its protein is CASSGNRVGNSPLHF.